These 5 T cell receptor beta chains came from one sample sequenced in a study of PD-L1 blockade in urothelial cancer. As to time point: pretreatment peripheral blood. Some clones are missing from TCRdb's copy, which holds only in-frame ones; the method was immunoSEQ multiplex PCR. The sample has about 86,000 clones; roughly 84% are singletons. This material consisted of PBMCs, taken around atezolizumab (anti-PD-L1) treatment. These receptors came from a man between 60 and 75 years old with urothelial cancer.

The rearrangement links TRBV9 to TRBJ2-1; 7 nucleotides match TRBD1. This CDR3 has 15 residues. Germline CDR1 is SGDLS and CDR2 is YYNGEE. The V segment lost 4 bases and the J segment 9 bases; nucleotides outside the gene matches: 13. CDR3 nucleotides: TGTGCCAGCAGCCTCCGACAGGGAGTGGACAGTGAGCAGTTCTTC. Its translation: CASSLRQGVDSEQFF.

This rearrangement joins TRBV7-9 to TRBJ2-2; 7 bases agree with TRBD2. Losses at the gene ends were 8 bases for V and 4 bases for J; bases not matched to a gene: 4. CDR1 is SEHNR and CDR2 is FQNEAQ in the germline V gene (reference sequence). CDR3 size: 13 residues. The chain's CDR3 is CASRRLATGELFF. CDR3 sequence (DNA): TGTGCCAGCCGTAGACTAGCCACCGGGGAGCTGTTTTTT.

The chain couples TRBV19 to TRBJ2-1, with 7 bases aligning to TRBD2. V gave up 6 bases and J gave up 5 bases; unmatched junction bases: 10. This CDR3 has 15 amino acids. Germline CDR1 LNHDA, CDR2 SQIVND (reference sequence). The CDR3, as DNA: TGTGCCAGTAGGCCTCCGGGGCTAGCGGACAATGAGCAGTTCTTC. It specifies CASRPPGLADNEQFF.

The genes are TRBV29-1 and TRBJ2-7; a possible D gene is TRBD1 (6 bases). CDR1 is SQVTM and CDR2 is ANQGSEA in the germline V gene. V shed 3 bases and J shed 3 bases, with 6 bases lying between them. This CDR3 has 11 residues. CDR3 DNA: TGCAGCGTTGACAGGGGCTACGAGCAGTACTTC. Residues: CSVDRGYEQYF.

This chain joins TRBV4-1 and TRBJ1-1, with D possibly being TRBD1 (5 bases). Trimming removed 4 bases from V and 1 base from J, with 13 bases in between. Germline V gives CDR1 MGHRA, CDR2 YSYEKL. The CDR3 is 15 residues long. The CDR3: CASSRLDRENTEAFF. The CDR3 region has the DNA TGCGCCAGCAGCCGTCTCGACAGAGAGAACACTGAAGCTTTCTTT.